This T cell receptor beta chain was retrieved from a study of cytomegalovirus exposure and HLA in healthy donors. General observations from the study: In a later analysis, an Asian-associated ancestry cluster reportedly showed fewer N-insertions than the approximately 610-donor mean.

As concerns this clone: What it binds is not known.

From germline, CDR1 is SGDLS and CDR2 YYNGEE. Losses at the gene ends were 0 bases for V and 4 bases for J; bases not matched to a gene: 6. This CDR3 comprises 16 residues. The PCR had 60 Vbeta and 13 Jbeta primers. Profiling relied on immunoSEQ multiplex PCR, and the TCRdb table lists in-frame clones only, not all of them. The sample has 190,000 or so clones, under 85% seen once. The V and J genes are TRBV9 and TRBJ1-4; 7 nucleotides agree with TRBD1. The TCR comes from a man aged 50 to 60 in good health and CMV-seronegative. Source material: PBMCs. The CDR3 spells CASSVASGTVNEKLFF. The CDR3, as DNA: TGTGCCAGCAGCGTAGCGTCCGGGACAGTTAATGAAAAACTGTTTTTT.